Following are 18 T cell receptor beta chains from one sample sequenced in a study of T-cell memory formation after mild COVID-19. TCRdb re-analysed the 5' RACE reads in MiXCR, keeping a single row per CDR3 protein. The top ten clones hold 9.5% to 15% of a sample with roughly 580,000 distinct CDR3 sequences, 18% of them seen once. The sequenced sample was PBMCs or a T cell subset sorted from them (not recorded which). These receptors were taken from an adult woman who had mild COVID-19 (a few samples of this study predate the infection). Cell type and time point are not known.

This clonotype was observed a handful of times. This rearrangement joins TRBV5-1 to TRBJ1-6; D is possibly TRBD1 (5 bases). The V end was cut by 2 bases, the J end by 9 bases, with 9 bases between. This CDR3 comprises 13 residues. Germline CDR1 is SGHRS and CDR2 is YFSETQ. The CDR3 region has the DNA TGCGCCAGCAGCTTTCAGGGTTCTTCACCCCTCCACTTT. Translated, it gives CASSFQGSSPLHF. The whole variable domain, filled in from reference TRBV5-1 and TRBJ1-6, reads KAGVTQTPRYLIKTRGQQVTLSCSPISGHRSVSWYQQTPGQGLQFLFEYFSETQRNKGNFPGRFSGRQFSNSRSEMNVSTLELGDSALYLCASSFQGSSPLHFGNGTRLTVT.

V usage is TRBV7-6 and J usage is TRBJ2-3; D uncertain. The germline V and J ends were trimmed by 1 base and 2 bases, with 7 bases remaining between them. This CDR3 is 14 amino acids long. CDR1 and CDR2 from the germline V gene are SGHVS and FNYEAQ. The CDR3 sequence: CASSLEAATDTQYF. In DNA, the CDR3 is TGTGCCAGCAGCTTAGAGGCGGCCACAGATACGCAGTATTTT.

Only a few counts were recorded for this clonotype. The V gene is TRBV5-1, the J gene TRBJ2-2; 11 nucleotides match TRBD1. The CDR3 length is 15 residues. J lost 7 bases, V lost 2 bases, and 4 bases had no gene match. From germline, CDR1 is SGHRS and CDR2 YFSETQ. CDR3 DNA sequence: TGCGCCAGCAGCTTTGGACAGGGGGCGAACGGGGAGCTGTTTTTT. It is translated as CASSFGQGANGELFF.

The chain combines TRBV5-1 with TRBJ2-3, with D tentatively TRBD1 (5 bases). V lost 0 bases, J lost 2 bases, and 13 bases lay in between. This CDR3 has 16 residues. In germline, CDR1 is SGHRS, CDR2 YFSETQ. DNA for the CDR3: TGCGCCAGCAGCTTGGGGGTACAGGTACCCACAGATACGCAGTATTTT. This codes for CASSLGVQVPTDTQYF.

The chain carries TRBV29-1 and TRBJ1-1; the D gene is possibly TRBD1 (5 bases). Trimming removed 5 bases at V and 0 bases at J, with 10 bases between. This CDR3 region has 13 residues. Germline values: CDR1 SQVTM, CDR2 ANQGSEA. In DNA form, the CDR3 reads TGCAGCGTTCATTGGGGGATGAACACTGAAGCTTTCTTT. It specifies CSVHWGMNTEAFF.

There are a few counts of this clonotype. This chain connects TRBV18 to TRBJ2-7; D is perhaps TRBD1 (5 bases). The CDR3 has 15 amino acids. The germline V gene has CDR1 KGHSH and CDR2 LQKENI. Trimming shortened V by 3 bases and J by 9 bases, and 21 bases separated the two germline ends. The CDR3 region has the DNA TGTGCCAGCTCACCCCTGGCGGACAATCCCGATGGGCAGTACTTC. It yields the protein CASSPLADNPDGQYF.

In its sample, this clonotype was seen a few times. This could be a read error, since a much larger clone is one nucleotide away. The chain employs TRBV7-2 and TRBJ2-3, with 8 bases identical to TRBD1. The CDR3 covers 17 residues. Trimming at V came to 5 bases and at J to 4 bases, leaving 14 bases not matched to a gene. Germline CDR1 reads SGHTA; CDR2 reads FQGNSA. CDR3 residues: CASSVPQGAVRADTQYF. In DNA form, the CDR3 reads TGTGCCAGCAGCGTCCCCCAGGGGGCGGTGAGGGCAGATACGCAGTATTTT.

This clonotype has just a few counts. The chain couples TRBV4-1 to TRBJ2-3; D ambiguous. The CDR3 runs to 15 residues. Germline V gene sequence: CDR1 MGHRA, CDR2 YSYEKL. Trimming shortened V by 1 base and J by 4 bases, and 12 bases separated the two germline ends. The CDR3 is CASSQGSTVADTQYF. For the CDR3, the DNA is TGCGCCAGCAGCCAAGGATCTACTGTAGCAGATACGCAGTATTTT.

The chain carries TRBV6-6 and TRBJ1-4; the match to TRBD1 covers 7 bases. The V segment lost 0 bases and the J segment 5 bases; nucleotides outside the gene matches: 15. The germline V gene encodes CDR1 MNHNY and CDR2 SVGAGI (reference sequence). This CDR3 has 19 residues. The CDR3 DNA is TGTGCCAGCAGTTACTCTGACAGGGCACCGGAGGAGGCGAATGAAAAACTGTTTTTT. Translation gives CASSYSDRAPEEANEKLFF.

This clonotype has just one count. The chain combines TRBV2 with TRBJ2-7, with 8 bases lining up with TRBD1. CDR1 and CDR2 from the germline V gene are SNHLY and FYNNEI. This CDR3 is 13 amino acids long. V was clipped by 8 bases and J by 2 bases; unmatched bases: 5. The CDR3, as DNA: TGTGCCAGCGGCCAACAGGGGGCCTACGAGCAGTACTTC. Translated: CASGQQGAYEQYF. Supplemented by reference TRBV2 and TRBJ2-7, the full variable domain reads EPEVTQTPSHQVTQMGQEVILRCVPISNHLYFYWYRQILGQKVEFLVSFYNNEISEKSEIFDDQFSVERPDGSNFTLKIRSTKLEDSAMYFCASGQQGAYEQYFGPGTRLTVT.

V usage is TRBV20-1 and J usage is TRBJ1-2; tentative D call: TRBD1 (6 bases). From germline, CDR1 is DFQATT and CDR2 SNEGSKA (reference sequence). V was trimmed by 1 base and J by 0 bases, leaving 9 bases between them. The CDR3 extends over 14 amino acids. Here the CDR3 reads CSARADSSNYGYTF. DNA for the CDR3: TGCAGTGCTAGAGCGGACAGTTCTAACTATGGCTACACCTTC.

This chain connects TRBV4-1 to TRBJ2-2; D unclear. V dropped 2 bases and J dropped 4 bases, with 8 bases sitting between them. The V gene's germline CDR1 is MGHRA and CDR2 YSYEKL. The CDR3 extends over 14 amino acids. The CDR3 DNA follows: TGCGCCAGCAGCCAACTAGTAACCACCGGGGAGCTGTTTTTT. It specifies CASSQLVTTGELFF.

This clonotype was observed a handful of times. The rearrangement joins TRBV4-2 to TRBJ2-3; 10 nucleotides match TRBD2. Germline V gene sequence: CDR1 LGHNA, CDR2 YNFKEQ. There are 16 residues in the CDR3. Unmatched junction bases numbered 7, after V lost 1 base and J lost 6 bases. CDR3 protein: CASSQVVAGGSDTQYF. CDR3 nucleotides: TGTGCCAGCAGCCAAGTGGTAGCGGGGGGATCCGATACGCAGTATTTT.

V gene TRBV6-5 combines with J gene TRBJ2-7, with D possibly being TRBD2 (7 bases). CDR1 MNHEY and CDR2 SVGAGI come from the germline V gene. This CDR3 region has 16 residues. Trimming took off 0 bases at V and 3 bases at J, with 15 bases between the two ends. In nucleotides, the CDR3 is TGTGCCAGCAGTTACTCCCCCCGGGGGGCCCACTACGAGCAGTACTTC. This gives the protein CASSYSPRGAHYEQYF.

The rearrangement links TRBV10-3 to TRBJ2-7; the match to TRBD1 covers 10 bases. J gave up 5 bases and V 2 bases, and 6 bases lay outside the gene matches. Germline V gene lookup returns CDR1 ENHRY and CDR2 SYGVKD. The CDR3 contains 15 residues. CDR3: CAISEPGTGDNEQYF. Here the CDR3 DNA reads TGTGCCATCAGTGAGCCCGGGACAGGGGACAACGAGCAGTACTTC.

This clonotype appeared many times. The chain employs TRBV4-1 and TRBJ2-2; 10 nucleotides match TRBD2. Germline V gene sequence: CDR1 MGHRA, CDR2 YSYEKL. The CDR3 sequence is 18 residues long. V lost 1 base to trimming and J lost 2 bases; unmatched junction nucleotides: 7. The CDR3 coding sequence is TGCGCCAGCAGCCAAGTCGCGGGACTAGCGACCAACACCGGGGAGCTGTTTTTT. Its protein is CASSQVAGLATNTGELFF.

The chain uses TRBV7-3 and TRBJ1-1, with D perhaps TRBD1 (5 bases). Between the trimmed V and J ends, which lost 3 bases and 1 base, there was a span of 18 bases. The CDR3 spans 17 residues. Germline assignment: CDR1 SGHTA and CDR2 FQGTGA. CDR3 residues: CASSLHPRVLKNTEAFF. The CDR3 DNA sequence: TGTGCCAGCAGCTTGCACCCCAGGGTTCTGAAGAACACTGAAGCTTTCTTT.

This clonotype was found many times. This sequence joins TRBV5-6 and TRBJ2-3, with D perhaps TRBD1 (5 bases). V was clipped by 4 bases and J by 2 bases, with 8 bases between them. The CDR3 is 13 amino acids. Per the germline V gene, CDR1 is SGHDT and CDR2 is YYEEEE. The CDR3: CASSPTVTDTQYF. CDR3 DNA: TGTGCCAGCAGCCCGACAGTCACAGATACGCAGTATTTT.